This note documents a single T cell receptor beta chain sequence. What it binds is unknown. CEF-cultured naive and memory CD4+ T cell DNA got survey-level sequencing. TCRdb keeps only in-frame clones here, not all; method: immunoSEQ multiplex PCR. The sample lists about 47,000 clones; around 80% were seen once. The sample originates from a study of CD4 T cells in relation to SARS-CoV-2 and coronaviruses. V gave up 4 bases and J gave up 5 bases; unmatched junction bases: 3. CDR3 size: 14 residues. The germline V gene has CDR1 SGHNT and CDR2 YYREEE (reference sequence). For less than eleven days, around 99,000 sorted CD4+ cells grew with T cell-depleted PBMCs and CEF.

Material: naive CD4+ T cells from PBMCs, cultured in vitro. Sample subset: naive CD4+ T cells isolated by negative enrichment. This TCR derives from an adult with COVID-19. The V call is TRBV5-4, the J call TRBJ1-6, with 7 bases that match TRBD1. The CDR3 sequence: CASSGGQNNSPLHF. DNA of the CDR3: TGTGCCAGCAGCGGGGGACAGAATAATTCACCCCTCCACTTT. Variable domain in full (rest from reference TRBV5-4 and TRBJ1-6): ETGVTQSPTHLIKTRGQQVTLRCSSQSGHNTVSWYQQALGQGPQFIFQYYREEENGRGNFPPRFSGLQFPNYSSELNVNALELDDSALYLCASSGGQNNSPLHFGNGTRLTVT.